This TCR beta chain appears in the sequencing data of a study of T cells in Graves' hyperthyroidism and ophthalmopathy. Germline loops: CDR1 DFQATT, CDR2 SNEGSKA (reference sequence). The CDR3 covers 14 residues. V trimming: 5 bases; J trimming: 0 bases; junction bases outside the gene matches: 3. TCR beta CDR3 sequences were amplified from RNA transcripts. RT-PCR in the first round (using the HTBI primer set) targeted the TCR CDR3. MiXCR, applied by TCRdb to the multiplex PCR reads, yields one record per CDR3 protein. The sample has about 500,000 distinct CDR3 sequences; 16% are singletons. Every diagnosis used clinical symptoms, serum thyroxine and TRAb, thyroid ultrasound and orbital computed tomography. The authors took PBMCs from 10 ml fresh peripheral blood. A few counts support this clonotype.

The specimen was blood. The chain uses TRBV20-1 and TRBJ2-5; 10 positions match TRBD2. The clonotype comes from a woman aged 18 to 35 with Graves' hyperthyroidism. The CDR3, as DNA: TGCAGTGCTGGGAGCGGGAGGGACCAAGAGACCCAGTACTTC. The encoded protein is CSAGSGRDQETQYF.